The entry below gives a single TCR beta chain sequence along with its context. The antigen remains undetermined. Sequenced by immunoSEQ multiplex PCR; TCRdb stores in-frame clones only, minus some. The sample includes around 92,000 clones, approximately 88% of them seen just once. The record originates from a study of OX40 agonist ivuxolimab in advanced cancers. At the level of the study: Recorded diagnoses for dose-escalation patients were hepatocellular carcinoma, melanoma, renal cell or head and neck cancer. Previous treatment with anti-PD-1, anti-PD-L1 or anti-CTLA-4 therapy was allowed; 35% to 50% had received some.

Findings and caveats of the study: Low normalized clonal expansion also occurred in some nonresponding patients. The antigens recognized by the expanded peripheral T cells, that is their antigen specificity, were not determined.

This CDR3 has 17 residues. CDR1 and CDR2 (germline): SGHTA, FQGNSA. V was shortened by 2 bases and J by 4 bases, with 20 bases between the two germline ends. The sample here was CD4+ or CD8+ T cells sorted from blood, taken in a trial of the OX40 agonist ivuxolimab. The receptor's source is an adult with an advanced solid tumor such as melanoma, head and neck, liver or kidney cancer. The rearrangement uses TRBV7-2 and TRBJ1-2; the D gene is possibly TRBD1 (5 bases). CDR3 sequence (DNA): TGTGCCAGCAGCTTATACGGGGCCAGATCCCTTCCCTATGGCTACACCTTC. It codes for CASSLYGARSLPYGYTF.